The source of this T cell receptor beta chain is a study of response to subunit inactivated influenza vaccine. Overall study findings and caveats: Authors suggested that a seasonal influenza vaccination recruits few new T cells each time.

This CDR3 spans 16 amino acids. The germline V and J ends were trimmed by 2 bases and 8 bases, with 19 bases remaining between them. Each CDR3 protein gets one entry after TCRdb re-called the RT-PCR reads with MiXCR. The sample has roughly 570,000 distinct CDR3 sequences; over 10% are singletons. This clonotype has a count of ten or more. Antigen specificity is unknown. Sequenced material: PBMCs from blood, taken roughly 45 days after vaccination. The rearrangement links TRBV12-3 or TRBV12-4 to TRBJ2-1; maybe TRBD1 (6 bases). This clonotype was sampled from a man aged 50 to 59 who received an inactivated influenza vaccine. Written as DNA, the CDR3 is TGTGCCAGCAGTTTATGGGGAGCGGCGCCAGGGGATGAGCAGTTCTTC. This gives the protein CASSLWGAAPGDEQFF.